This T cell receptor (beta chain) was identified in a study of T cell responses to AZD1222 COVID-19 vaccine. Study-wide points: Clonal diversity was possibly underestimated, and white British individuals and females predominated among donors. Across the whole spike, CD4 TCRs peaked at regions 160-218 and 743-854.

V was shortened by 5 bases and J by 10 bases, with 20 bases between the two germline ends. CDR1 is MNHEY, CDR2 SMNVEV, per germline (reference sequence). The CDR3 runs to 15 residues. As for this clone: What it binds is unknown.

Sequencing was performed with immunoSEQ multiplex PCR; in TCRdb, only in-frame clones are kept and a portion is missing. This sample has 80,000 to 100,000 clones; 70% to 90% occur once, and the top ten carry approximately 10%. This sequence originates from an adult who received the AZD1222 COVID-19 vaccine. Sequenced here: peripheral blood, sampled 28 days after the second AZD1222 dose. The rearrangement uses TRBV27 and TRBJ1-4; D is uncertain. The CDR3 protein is CASSKTGPRRSKLFF. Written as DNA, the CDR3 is TGTGCCAGCAGTAAAACCGGGCCCCGGAGATCAAAACTGTTTTTT.